This entry lists 20 T cell receptor beta chains sequenced from one sample in a study of blood T cells in healthy people across ages. Combining a sample-barcoded 5' primer with a J-beta primer mix, a second PCR ran for roughly 6 to 11 cycles. A single record per CDR3 protein comes from TCRdb applying MiXCR to the 5' RACE reads. The data contain more than 800,000 distinct CDR3 sequences, 40% to 50% of them singletons. Material for sequencing was blood. These receptors all stem from a woman aged 55 to 70 in good health.

This clonotype was seen only a few times. The chain combines TRBV5-1 with TRBJ2-1, with 8 bases matching TRBD1. J lost 7 bases, V lost 0 bases, and 6 bases had no gene match. CDR1 and CDR2 from the germline V gene are SGHRS and YFSETQ. The CDR3 has 15 amino acids. The CDR3 region is CASSLDRGLRNEQFF. As DNA, the CDR3 is TGCGCCAGCAGCTTGGACAGGGGGTTACGTAATGAGCAGTTCTTC.

The chain couples TRBV6-2 or TRBV6-3 to TRBJ1-2, with 8 bases that match TRBD1. Germline CDR1 MNHEY, CDR2 SVGEGT. The CDR3 contains 13 residues. V gave up 6 bases and J gave up 7 bases; unmatched junction bases: 7. The CDR3 DNA is TGTGCCAGCAGGCAGCGGACAGGGCCTGGCTACACCTTC. It codes for CASRQRTGPGYTF.

This clonotype was seen only a few times. V usage is TRBV3-1 and J usage is TRBJ1-4, with TRBD1 matching 7 bases. J gave up 7 bases and V 4 bases, and 12 bases lay outside the gene matches. CDR1 is LGHDT and CDR2 is YNNKEL in the germline V gene (reference sequence). The CDR3 contains 16 residues. This chain's CDR3 is CASSPSDYRGGEKLFF. Here the CDR3 DNA reads TGTGCCAGCAGCCCCTCCGACTACAGGGGTGGTGAAAAACTGTTTTTT.

The chain uses TRBV28 and TRBJ1-5; 8 bases align to TRBD1. The CDR3 is 16 amino acids. In germline, CDR1 is MDHEN, CDR2 SYDVKM. The J segment lost 5 bases and the V segment lost 1 base, leaving 7 bases of the junction unmatched. The CDR3 protein is CASSLFDRGKDQPQHF. For the CDR3, the DNA is TGTGCCAGCAGTTTATTCGACAGGGGTAAGGATCAGCCCCAGCATTTT.

This clonotype has only one observation. This sequence joins TRBV20-1 and TRBJ2-5; D call uncertain. The CDR3 is 12 residues long. Germline V lookup: CDR1 DFQATT, CDR2 SNEGSKA (reference sequence). CDR3 residues: CRASEVGETQYF. The CDR3 DNA follows: TGCAGGGCTTCGGAAGTCGGAGAGACCCAGTACTTC.

Comments on this clonotype: Possible read error: a much larger clone is one base away. The conserved phenylalanine or tryptophan normally closing the CDR3 is absent here, so this likely arose from a read error. This chain links TRBV4-2 with TRBJ2-5; no clear D gene. Trimming removed 0 bases from V and 5 bases from J, with 4 bases in between. The germline V gene encodes CDR1 LGHNA and CDR2 YNFKEQ. CDR3 size: 12 residues. CDR3 region: CASSQDSETQYL. DNA for the CDR3: TGTGCCAGCAGCCAAGACAGTGAGACCCAGTACCTC.

This chain joins TRBV20-1 and TRBJ2-1, with 9 bases matching TRBD2. The CDR3 has 15 amino acids. V gave up 4 bases and J gave up 2 bases; unmatched junction bases: 6. Germline lookup yields CDR1 DFQATT and CDR2 SNEGSKA (reference sequence). CDR3: CSAKPGTSPYNEQFF. CDR3 nucleotide sequence: TGCAGTGCTAAGCCCGGGACTAGCCCCTACAATGAGCAGTTCTTC.

J is TRBJ2-1 and V is TRBV6-6, with TRBD1 as a possible D gene (5 bases). This CDR3 is built from 12 residues. Germline CDR1 MNHNY, CDR2 SVGAGI (reference sequence). V shed 6 bases and J shed 9 bases, with 12 bases lying between them. CDR3 sequence (DNA): TGTGCCAGCAGCCCCTCTCAGGGTGAGCAGTTCTTC. Translating gives CASSPSQGEQFF.

The chain links TRBV12-3 or TRBV12-4 to TRBJ2-5; the match to TRBD2 covers 7 bases. The DNA end favors TRBJ2-7, so the J call may be wrong. The CDR3 runs to 17 residues. Here the CDR3 reads CASRARLAGGWAGEQYF. The DNA for the CDR3 is TGTGCCAGCAGAGCTCGACTAGCCGGCGGATGGGCGGGCGAGCAGTACTTC.

The chain employs TRBV18 and TRBJ2-7; possibly TRBD1 for D (5 bases). The CDR3 loop spans 14 amino acids. Germline V lookup: CDR1 KGHSH, CDR2 LQKENI. Trimming stripped 1 base from V and 1 base from J, with 8 bases between. The CDR3 is CASSPLDTSYEQYF. CDR3 bases: TGTGCCAGCTCACCACTGGACACTTCCTACGAGCAGTACTTC.

The chain combines TRBV30 with TRBJ2-3, with 7 bases matching TRBD2. The V and J ends lost 2 bases and 4 bases, in that order; junction bases with no gene match: 9. The CDR3 is 15 amino acids. Germline-derived CDR1 and CDR2 are GTSNPN and SVGIG (reference sequence). CDR3 sequence (DNA): TGTGCCTGGAGTAGTCCTCAGGGAGGGGCAGATACGCAGTATTTT. Translating gives CAWSSPQGGADTQYF.

The gene calls are TRBV20-1 and TRBJ1-6, with D uncertain. From germline, CDR1 is DFQATT and CDR2 SNEGSKA (reference sequence). The CDR3 extends over 16 amino acids. Trimming shortened V by 5 bases and J by 0 bases, and 14 bases separated the two germline ends. Written as DNA, the CDR3 is TGCAGTGCTGGACCGGGATGGAGCTCCTATAATTCACCCCTCCACTTT. This sequence encodes CSAGPGWSSYNSPLHF.

The rearrangement links TRBV6-2 or TRBV6-3 to TRBJ2-1, with no clear D. Looked up from germline, CDR1 is MNHEY and CDR2 is SVGEGT. Trimming removed 7 bases from V and 7 bases from J, with 11 bases in between. The CDR3 has 12 residues. The CDR3 DNA reads TGTGCCAGCACCAACCCGAGAAATGAGCAGTTCTTC. Encoded protein: CASTNPRNEQFF.

The gene calls are TRBV28 and TRBJ2-4; 10 nucleotides agree with TRBD1. The J call may be mistaken, given a closer DNA end match to TRBJ2-5. Germline V gene data show CDR1 as MDHEN and CDR2 as SYDVKM. CDR3 length: 18 amino acids. For the CDR3, the DNA is TGTGCCAGCAGTTCCGTCTGGGACAGGGGTCCCGCGGTGGAGACCCAGTACTTC. Its protein is CASSSVWDRGPAVETQYF.

The chain is built from TRBV10-1 and TRBJ2-3, with TRBD2 identical over 10 bases. CDR3 length: 14 amino acids. Germline V lookup: CDR1 WNHNN, CDR2 SYGVQD (reference sequence). V was clipped by 4 bases and J by 5 bases; unmatched bases: 3. The CDR3 nucleotides are TGCGCCAGCAGTGGTCTAGCGGGAGAAGATACGCAGTATTTT. Its translation is CASSGLAGEDTQYF.

The chain uses TRBV27 and TRBJ2-1, with D perhaps TRBD2 (5 bases). Trimming shortened V by 6 bases and J by 0 bases, and 15 bases separated the two germline ends. The CDR3 has 16 residues. Germline CDR1 is MNHEY and CDR2 is SMNVEV (reference sequence). The CDR3 bases are TGTGCCAGCAGCACCAGCGGCATAAGCTCCTACAATGAGCAGTTCTTC. It translates to CASSTSGISSYNEQFF.

This chain connects TRBV14 to TRBJ2-3; TRBD2 is a possible D gene (6 bases). The CDR3 is made up of 17 amino acids. With 0 bases removed from V and 0 bases from J, the gap between germline ends came to 13 bases. CDR1 and CDR2 (germline): SGHDN, FVKESK. The CDR3 bases are TGTGCCAGCAGCCAAGATTGGGGGGAAACTAGCACAGATACGCAGTATTTT. Translating it yields CASSQDWGETSTDTQYF.

This clonotype was observed a few times. This chain connects TRBV4-1 to TRBJ2-4; 10 positions match TRBD2. TRBJ2-7 matches the DNA end more closely, so the J call is doubtful. This CDR3 is 15 amino acids long. Looked up from germline, CDR1 is MGHRA and CDR2 is YSYEKL. The CDR3 DNA is TGCGCCAGCAGCCCCGGACTAGCGGTGACCTACGAGCAGTACTTC. Amino acid sequence: CASSPGLAVTYEQYF.

The rearrangement links TRBV3-1 to TRBJ1-2, with TRBD1 matching over 9 bases. With V trimmed by 5 bases and J by 7 bases, 5 bases remained unmatched. The CDR3 is 13 residues long. The germline CDR1 and CDR2 sequences are LGHDT and YNNKEL (reference sequence). CDR3 protein: CASSSGTGSGYTF. The CDR3 DNA follows: TGTGCCAGCAGCTCCGGGACAGGGAGTGGCTACACCTTC.

The V and J genes are TRBV6-5 and TRBJ2-7; D is possibly TRBD2 (5 bases). CDR3 length: 13 amino acids. CDR1 is MNHEY and CDR2 is SVGAGI in the germline V gene. Trimming took off 5 bases at V and 2 bases at J, with 10 bases between the two ends. The CDR3 sequence is CASSGRVPYEQYF. The CDR3 DNA reads TGTGCCAGCAGTGGGCGGGTCCCCTACGAGCAGTACTTC.